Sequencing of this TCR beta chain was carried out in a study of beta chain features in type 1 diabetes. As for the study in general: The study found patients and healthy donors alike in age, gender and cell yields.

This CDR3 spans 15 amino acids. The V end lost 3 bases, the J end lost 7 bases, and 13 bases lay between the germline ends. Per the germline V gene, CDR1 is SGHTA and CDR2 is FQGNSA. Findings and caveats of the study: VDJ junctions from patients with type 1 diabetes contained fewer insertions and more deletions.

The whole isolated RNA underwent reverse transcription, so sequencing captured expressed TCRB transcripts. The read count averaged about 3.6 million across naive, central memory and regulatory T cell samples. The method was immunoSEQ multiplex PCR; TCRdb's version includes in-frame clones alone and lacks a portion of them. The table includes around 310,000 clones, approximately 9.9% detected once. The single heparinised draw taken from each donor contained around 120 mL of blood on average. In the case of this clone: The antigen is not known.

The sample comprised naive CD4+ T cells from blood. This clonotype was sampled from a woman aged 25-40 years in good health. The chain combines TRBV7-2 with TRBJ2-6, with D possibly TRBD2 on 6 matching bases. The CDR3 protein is CASSLGGNAANVLTF. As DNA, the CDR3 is TGTGCCAGCAGCTTGGGAGGTAATGCAGCCAACGTCCTGACTTTC.